One and the same sample provided the 3 T cell receptor beta chains below, sequenced in a study of beta chain features in type 1 diabetes. Expressed TCRB transcripts got sequenced, as all isolated RNA was reverse transcribed. Clones were sequenced by immunoSEQ multiplex PCR, and TCRdb holds only the in-frame ones, with some missing. Of 300,000 to 350,000 clones in the sample, over 7% were seen once. No antigens are known for them. Study results and caveats: A moderate, significant TCRB CDR3 shortening appeared in type 1 diabetes across four CD4+ subsets.

The sample consisted of central memory CD4+ T cells from blood. These receptors all stem from a man under 40 with type 1 diabetes.

In this sample, this clone is medium-sized. The chain joins TRBV2 to TRBJ1-1; no definite D call. The CDR3 has 14 residues. V gave up 3 bases and J gave up 4 bases, with 12 bases separating them. Germline lookup yields CDR1 SNHLY and CDR2 FYNNEI. CDR3 residues: CASSDTGYGTEAFF. In DNA, the CDR3 is TGTGCCAGCAGTGATACCGGGTACGGCACTGAAGCTTTCTTT. The complete variable domain, with remaining parts taken from reference TRBV2 and TRBJ1-1, reads EPEVTQTPSHQVTQMGQEVILRCVPISNHLYFYWYRQILGQKVEFLVSFYNNEISEKSEIFDDQFSVERPDGSNFTLKIRSTKLEDSAMYFCASSDTGYGTEAFFGQGTRLTVV.

This clone was detected only a few times. J is TRBJ1-1 and V is TRBV5-5; D is ambiguous. Looked up from germline, CDR1 is SGHKS and CDR2 is YYEKEE (reference sequence). The V gene lost 1 base and the J gene lost 5 bases, with 15 bases spanning the gap. The CDR3 contains 15 residues. CDR3 sequence: CASSLPLTPDTEAFF. DNA for the CDR3: TGTGCCAGCAGCTTGCCCCTCACCCCGGATACTGAAGCTTTCTTT.

This clone was recorded at least ten times. V is TRBV6-1 and J is TRBJ1-6; no clear D gene. V was trimmed by 1 base and J by 10 bases, leaving 14 bases between them. Germline CDR1 and CDR2: MNHNS and SASEGT. The CDR3 is 15 amino acids. The CDR3 DNA is TGTGCCAGCAGTGAAGGGGCATCCCATGGGTCACCCCTCCACTTT. Protein product: CASSEGASHGSPLHF.